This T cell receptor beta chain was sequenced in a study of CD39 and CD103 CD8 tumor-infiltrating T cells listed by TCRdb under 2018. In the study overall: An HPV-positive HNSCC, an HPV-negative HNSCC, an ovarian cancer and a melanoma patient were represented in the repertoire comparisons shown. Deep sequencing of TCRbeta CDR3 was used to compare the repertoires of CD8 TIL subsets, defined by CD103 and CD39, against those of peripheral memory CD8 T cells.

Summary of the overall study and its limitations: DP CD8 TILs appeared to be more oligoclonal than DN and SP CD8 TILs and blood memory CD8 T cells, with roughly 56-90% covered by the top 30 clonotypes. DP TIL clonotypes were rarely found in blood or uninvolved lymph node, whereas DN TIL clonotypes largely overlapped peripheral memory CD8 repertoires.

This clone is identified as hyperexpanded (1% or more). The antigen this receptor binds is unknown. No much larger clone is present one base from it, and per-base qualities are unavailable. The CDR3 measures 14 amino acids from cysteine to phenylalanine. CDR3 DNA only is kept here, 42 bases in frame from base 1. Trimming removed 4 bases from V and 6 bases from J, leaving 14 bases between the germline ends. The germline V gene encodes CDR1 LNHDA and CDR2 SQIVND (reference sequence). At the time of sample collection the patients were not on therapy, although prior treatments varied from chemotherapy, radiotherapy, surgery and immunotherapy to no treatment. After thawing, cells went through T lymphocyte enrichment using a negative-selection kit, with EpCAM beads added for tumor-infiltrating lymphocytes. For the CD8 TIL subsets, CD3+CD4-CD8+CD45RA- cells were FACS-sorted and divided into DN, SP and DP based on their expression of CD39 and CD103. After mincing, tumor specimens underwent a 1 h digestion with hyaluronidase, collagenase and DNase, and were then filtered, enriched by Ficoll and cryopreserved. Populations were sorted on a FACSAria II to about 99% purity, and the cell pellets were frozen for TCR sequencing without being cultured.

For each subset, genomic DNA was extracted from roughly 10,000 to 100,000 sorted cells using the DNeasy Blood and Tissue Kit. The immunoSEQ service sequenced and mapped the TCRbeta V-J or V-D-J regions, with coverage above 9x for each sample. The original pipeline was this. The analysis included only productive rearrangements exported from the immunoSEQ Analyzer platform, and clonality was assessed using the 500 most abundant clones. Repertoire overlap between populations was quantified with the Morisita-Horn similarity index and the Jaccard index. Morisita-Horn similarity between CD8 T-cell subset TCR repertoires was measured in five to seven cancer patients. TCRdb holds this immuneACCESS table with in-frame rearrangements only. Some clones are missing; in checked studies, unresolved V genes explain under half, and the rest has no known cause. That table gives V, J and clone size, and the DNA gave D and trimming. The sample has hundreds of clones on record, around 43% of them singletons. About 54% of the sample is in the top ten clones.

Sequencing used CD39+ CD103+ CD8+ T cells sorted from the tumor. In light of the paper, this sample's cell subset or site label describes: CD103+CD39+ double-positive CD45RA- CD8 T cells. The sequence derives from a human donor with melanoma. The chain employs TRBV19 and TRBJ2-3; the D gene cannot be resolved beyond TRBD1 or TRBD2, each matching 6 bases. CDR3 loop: CASSKRGTLDTQYF. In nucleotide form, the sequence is TGTGCCAGTAGTAAAAGGGGGACTTTGGATACGCAGTATTTT.